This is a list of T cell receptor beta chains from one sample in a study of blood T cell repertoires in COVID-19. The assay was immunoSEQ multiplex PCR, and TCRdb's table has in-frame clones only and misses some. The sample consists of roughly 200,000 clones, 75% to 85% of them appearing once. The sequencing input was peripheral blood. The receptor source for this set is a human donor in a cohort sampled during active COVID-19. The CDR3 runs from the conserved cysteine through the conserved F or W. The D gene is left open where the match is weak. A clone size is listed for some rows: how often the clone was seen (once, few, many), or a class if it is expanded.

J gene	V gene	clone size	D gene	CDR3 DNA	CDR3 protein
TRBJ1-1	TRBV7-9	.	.	TGTGCCAGCAGCTTAGTCAGTTTGAACACTGAAGCTTTCTTT	CASSLVSLNTEAFF
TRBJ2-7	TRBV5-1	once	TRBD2	TGCGCCAGCAGCCCGGGGGGGACGGAGTCGCGCGGAATCATCTACGTGCAGTACTTC	CASSPGGTESRGIIYVQYF
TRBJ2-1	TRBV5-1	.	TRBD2	TGCGCCAGCAGCTTGCTAGCGGGAGGGGATGAGCAGTTCTTC	CASSLLAGGDEQFF
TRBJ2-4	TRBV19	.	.	TGTGCCAGTAGGGCGAGCGGGGCCAAAAACATTCAGTACTTC	CASRASGAKNIQYF
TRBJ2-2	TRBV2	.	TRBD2	TGTGCCAGCAGTGAAGGCGGGAGCGGGTCCGGGGAGCTGTTTTTT	CASSEGGSGSGELFF
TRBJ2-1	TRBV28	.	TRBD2	TGTGCCAGCAGTTTCCAGCTAGCGGGAGGTCGACATGAGCAGTTCTTC	CASSFQLAGGRHEQFF
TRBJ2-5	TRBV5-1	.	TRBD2	TGCGCCAGCTCCCCCGGCGGGGGAGCAGCAGAGGTGGTCCAAGAGACCCAGTACTTC	CASSPGGGAAEVVQETQYF
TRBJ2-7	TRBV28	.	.	TGTGCCAGCAGCCGCGGGCCGACCTACGAGCAGTACTTC	CASSRGPTYEQYF
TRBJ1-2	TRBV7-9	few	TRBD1	TGTGCCAGCAGCCAATTAGGACAGGGGTACTATGGCTACACCTTC	CASSQLGQGYYGYTF
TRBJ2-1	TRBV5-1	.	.	TGCGCCAGCAGCGCCCTAGAAAGGAACAATGAGCAGTTCTTC	CASSALERNNEQFF
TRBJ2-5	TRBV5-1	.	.	TGCGCCAGCAGCCAGGTCCTGGAGACCCAGTACTTC	CASSQVLETQYF
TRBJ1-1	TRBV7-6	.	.	TGTGCCAGCAGCGGGGACATAAACACTGAAGCTTTCTTT	CASSGDINTEAFF
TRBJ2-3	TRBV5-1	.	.	TGCGCCAGCAGCTTGGGACTACGTAACTCAGATACGCAGTATTTT	CASSLGLRNSDTQYF
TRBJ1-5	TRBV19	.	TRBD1	TGTGCCAGCGGACAGGGGGCAATATCACGGCCCCAGCATTTT	CASGQGAISRPQHF
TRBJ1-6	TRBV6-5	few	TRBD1	TGTGCCAGCAGAATTTGGACAGGGACTAATTCACCCCTCCACTTT	CASRIWTGTNSPLHF
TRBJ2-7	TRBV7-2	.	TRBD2	TGTGCCAGCAGCCGTCAAGCGGGAGACTTTTACGAGCAGTACTTC	CASSRQAGDFYEQYF
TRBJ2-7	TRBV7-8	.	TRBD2	TGTGCCAGCAGCCGTCTAGCGGGAGAGGTTCCCGAGCAGTACTTC	CASSRLAGEVPEQYF
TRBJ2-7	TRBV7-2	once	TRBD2	TGTGCCAGCAGCTTAGGGACTAGCGGGAGGGCAGGACTCAAGCAGTACTTC	CASSLGTSGRAGLKQYF
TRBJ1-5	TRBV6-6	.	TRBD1	TGTGCCAGCAGTTATCTGGGACAGCAGAGCAATCAGCCCCAGCATTTT	CASSYLGQQSNQPQHF
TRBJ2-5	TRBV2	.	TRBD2	TGTGCCAGCAGTGGGGCGAGACTAGCGGGAGTAGAGACCCAGTACTTC	CASSGARLAGVETQYF
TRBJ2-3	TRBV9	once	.	TGTGCCAGCAGCGTAGCGGCGGGCGGGCGGAGCACAGATACGCAGTATTTT	CASSVAAGGRSTDTQYF
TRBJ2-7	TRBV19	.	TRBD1	TGTGCCAGTAGTGCCGGACAGGGCCGCTACGAGCAGTACTTC	CASSAGQGRYEQYF
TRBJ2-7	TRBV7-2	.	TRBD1	TGTGCCAGCAGCGTCCTGCCGGGACAGGGGGTACCCTACGAGCAGTACTTC	CASSVLPGQGVPYEQYF
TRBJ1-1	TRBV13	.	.	TGTGCCAGCAGCACGCAGGGATTCCCTGAAGCTTTCTTT	CASSTQGFPEAFF
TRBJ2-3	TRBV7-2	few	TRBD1	TGTGCCAGCAGCCCACAGGGGTTCAGCACAGATACGCAGTATTTT	CASSPQGFSTDTQYF
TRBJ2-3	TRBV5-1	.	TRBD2	TGCGCCAGCAGCTCCTCACTGACTAGCGGGAGTGATACGCAGTATTTT	CASSSSLTSGSDTQYF
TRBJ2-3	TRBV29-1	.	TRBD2	TGCAGCTTTAGAGCGGCGGGAGGGGTAGATACGCAGTATTTT	CSFRAAGGVDTQYF
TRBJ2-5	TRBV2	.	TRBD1	TGTGCCAGCCTACAGGGACAGCAAGAGACCCAGTACTTC	CASLQGQQETQYF
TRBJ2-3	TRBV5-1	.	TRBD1	TGCGCCAGCAGGAAACAGGGGAGCACAGATACGCAGTATTTT	CASRKQGSTDTQYF
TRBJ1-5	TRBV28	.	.	TGTGCCAGCAGTTTATTGGGGGCGAATCAGCCCCAGCATTTT	CASSLLGANQPQHF
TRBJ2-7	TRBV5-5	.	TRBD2	TGTGCCAGCAGCTTAGGAGGGGGCAGGTCTAGCGGGAGCCACTACGAGCAGTACTTC	CASSLGGGRSSGSHYEQYF
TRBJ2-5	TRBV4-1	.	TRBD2	TGCGCCAGCAGCCGGGAGACTAGCGGCCAAGAGACCCAGTACTTC	CASSRETSGQETQYF
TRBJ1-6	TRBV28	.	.	TGTGCCAGCAGTTTAGCTGGACAGATTCTTTCCCTGATCCACTTT	CASSLAGQILSLIHF
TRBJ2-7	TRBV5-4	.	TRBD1	TGTGCCAGCAGCAAGGGACAGGGGCTCGGGAACGAGCAGTACTTC	CASSKGQGLGNEQYF
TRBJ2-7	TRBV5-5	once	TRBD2	TGTGCCAGCCAGCTCTTACTAGCGAGCTACGAGCAGTACTTC	CASQLLLASYEQYF
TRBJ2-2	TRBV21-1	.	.	TGTGCCAGCAGCAAAGTGAAGCGGGAGCTTTTGAGGGAGCTGTTTTTT	CASSKVKRELLRELFF
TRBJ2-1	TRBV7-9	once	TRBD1	TGTGCCAGCAGCCATCGCCCGGGACAGGGACCAAATGAGCAGTTCTTC	CASSHRPGQGPNEQFF
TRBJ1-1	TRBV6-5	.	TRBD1	TGTGCCAGCAGTTACCGACAGGGGGCTGGGACTGAAGCTTTCTTT	CASSYRQGAGTEAFF
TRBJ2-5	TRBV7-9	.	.	TGTGCCAGCAGCTTATCAGGGATCCAAGAGACCCAGTACTTC	CASSLSGIQETQYF
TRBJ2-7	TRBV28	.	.	TGTGCCAGCAGACCCTGGAGGGCAGGCCCAACCTACGAGCAGTACTTC	CASRPWRAGPTYEQYF
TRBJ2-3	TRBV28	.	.	TGTGCCACCGGGGGCGGGAGCCCAGCAGATACGCAGTATTTT	CATGGGSPADTQYF
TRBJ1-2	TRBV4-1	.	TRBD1	TGCGCCAGCAGCCAAGTGGGACAGGCAAACTATGGCTACACCTTC	CASSQVGQANYGYTF
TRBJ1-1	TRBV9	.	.	TGTGCCAGCAGCGTAGGATGGGCAGGGAACACTGAAGCTTTCTTT	CASSVGWAGNTEAFF